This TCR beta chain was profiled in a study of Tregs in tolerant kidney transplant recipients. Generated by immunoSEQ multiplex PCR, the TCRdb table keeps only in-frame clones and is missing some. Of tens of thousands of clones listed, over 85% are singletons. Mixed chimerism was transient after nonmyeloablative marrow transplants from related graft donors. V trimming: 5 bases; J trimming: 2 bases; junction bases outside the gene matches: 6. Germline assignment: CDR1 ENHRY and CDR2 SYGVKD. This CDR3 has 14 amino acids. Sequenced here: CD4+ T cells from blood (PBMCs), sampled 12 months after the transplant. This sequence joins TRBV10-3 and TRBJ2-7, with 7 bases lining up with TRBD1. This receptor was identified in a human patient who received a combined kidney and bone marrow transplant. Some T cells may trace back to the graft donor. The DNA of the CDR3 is TGTGCCATCAGTCGGGACAGCAATCCCTACGAGCAGTACTTC. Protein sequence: CAISRDSNPYEQYF.